A selection of T cell receptor beta chains follows, all from one sample in a study of technical replicates of blood from several donors. TCRdb's table, derived via immunoSEQ multiplex PCR, lists solely in-frame clones and lacks some. Of 65,000 to 90,000 clones in the sample, around 93% were seen once. The sequenced sample consisted of T cells isolated from PBMCs. The receptors originated from a human donor in good health. Each CDR3 is given with its conserved first and last residue. A D gene is named only where the DNA matches it firmly.

TRBV29-1,TRBD2,TRBJ2-1,CSGTSSGSPYNEQFF,TGCAGCGGGACATCTAGCGGAAGTCCCTACAATGAGCAGTTCTTC
TRBV5-1,TRBD1,TRBJ2-3,CASSLGRGQDTQYF,TGCGCCAGCAGCTTAGGCAGGGGGCAAGATACGCAGTATTTT
TRBV7-6,.,TRBJ2-7,CASSPHVGASYEQYF,TGTGCCAGCAGCCCCCACGTTGGGGCCTCCTACGAGCAGTACTTC
TRBV29-1,.,TRBJ2-2,CSVLGQNTGELFF,TGCAGCGTTTTGGGACAGAACACCGGGGAGCTGTTTTTT
TRBV30,.,TRBJ2-1,CAWSVSVVTVRVREQFF,TGTGCCTGGAGTGTTTCTGTCGTGACCGTCAGAGTCAGGGAGCAGTTCTTC
TRBV5-1,TRBD2,TRBJ2-1,CASNLRTGGTNEQFF,TGCGCCAGCAACCTTAGAACGGGAGGGACCAATGAGCAGTTCTTC
TRBV7-6,TRBD1,TRBJ1-1,CASSISQGAHTEAFF,TGTGCCAGCAGCATCTCACAGGGGGCGCACACTGAAGCTTTCTTT
TRBV27,TRBD1,TRBJ1-2,CASSTTRRDRGGEYYGYTF,TGTGCCAGCAGTACCACAAGACGGGACAGGGGTGGGGAATACTATGGCTACACCTTC
TRBV5-6,TRBD2,TRBJ2-2,CASSLPLAGDRELFF,TGTGCCAGCAGCTTGCCTCTAGCGGGAGATCGGGAGCTGTTTTTT
TRBV2,.,TRBJ1-1,CASSILQGRKGAFF,TGTGCCAGCAGCATCTTGCAGGGGCGCAAGGGAGCTTTCTTT
TRBV19,.,TRBJ2-5,CASSMTPQGKTQYF,TGTGCCAGTAGTATGACCCCTCAGGGGAAGACCCAGTACTTC